Listed below are T cell receptor beta chains from one sample, sequenced in a study of early stage breast cancer tumors. Produced via immunoSEQ multiplex PCR; TCRdb's table is partial and in-frame only. The table includes 12,000 to 15,000 clones, roughly 83% detected once. Material: normal breast tissue next to the tumor. These receptors were collected from a person aged 25 to 39 with breast cancer. The CDR3 runs from the conserved cysteine through the conserved F or W. The D gene is left open where the match is weak. The size of a clone is reported for some rows only, either as once, few or many, or as a class for expanded clones.

J gene	V gene	D gene	clone size	CDR3 DNA	CDR3 protein
TRBJ2-1	TRBV4-3	.	.	TGCGCCAGCAGCCAGGGGACTGTCTACAATGAGCAGTTCTTC	CASSQGTVYNEQFF
TRBJ2-3	TRBV9	TRBD2	.	TGTGCCAGCAGCGTAGGACTAGCGCGCACAGATACGCAGTATTTT	CASSVGLARTDTQYF
TRBJ1-5	TRBV6-5	.	.	TGTGCCAGCAGTGGGACACTCAATCAGCCCCAGCATTTT	CASSGTLNQPQHF
TRBJ1-1	TRBV12-5	TRBD1	few	TGTGCTAGTGGTTCTCCCACAGGGGGGGTATTAACTGAAGCTTTCTTT	CASGSPTGGVLTEAFF
TRBJ2-7	TRBV6-1	TRBD2	.	TGTGCCAGCAGTGGGGGCGTTAGCGGGAACTCCTACGAGCAGTACTTC	CASSGGVSGNSYEQYF
TRBJ2-7	TRBV5-1	TRBD2	.	TGCGCCAGCAGCCTGACTAGCGGGAGTGTCACCTACGAGCAGTACTTC	CASSLTSGSVTYEQYF
TRBJ2-7	TRBV14	.	.	TGTGCCAGCAGCCAATTTGTTGGTAATCTCTACGAGCAGTACTTC	CASSQFVGNLYEQYF
TRBJ1-3	TRBV4-3	.	once	TGCGCCAGCAGCCTGGACCACTCTGGAAACACCATATATTTT	CASSLDHSGNTIYF
TRBJ2-7	TRBV27	.	.	TGTGCCAGCAGTCCCGTGGACACGTCCTACGAGCAGTACTTC	CASSPVDTSYEQYF
TRBJ2-1	TRBV4-1	.	once	TGCGCCACCTCCGGACTGTTCAATGAGCAGTTCTTC	CATSGLFNEQFF
TRBJ1-1	TRBV4-1	TRBD1	.	TGCGCCAGCAGCCACAACGACAGGGCAGTAAACACTGAAGCTTTCTTT	CASSHNDRAVNTEAFF
TRBJ2-5	TRBV18	.	.	TGTGCCAGCTCACCTCCGGCTAGCAGACAAGAGACCCAGTACTTC	CASSPPASRQETQYF
TRBJ2-1	TRBV29-1	TRBD2	.	TGCAGCGTTTCAACTCCCGGGACTAGCGGGAGAATGGATGAGCAGTTCTTC	CSVSTPGTSGRMDEQFF
TRBJ2-5	TRBV5-6	.	.	TGTGCCAGCAGTCCCCGTTGGGCGAGCCAAGAGACCCAGTACTTC	CASSPRWASQETQYF
TRBJ1-2	TRBV19	.	.	TGTGCCAGTAGCTTTCCATACACGTGGGGTTTTAACTATGGCTACACCTTC	CASSFPYTWGFNYGYTF
TRBJ1-5	TRBV18	.	few	TGTGCCAGCTCACCAGACAATCAGCCCCAGCATTTT	CASSPDNQPQHF
TRBJ1-5	TRBV14	.	.	TGTGCCAGCAGCCAAGGAGCCACCAATCAGCCCCAGCATTTT	CASSQGATNQPQHF
TRBJ2-3	TRBV5-1	.	once	TGCGCCAGCAGCTTGACGGGGGCAGTTATAGATACGCAGTATTTT	CASSLTGAVIDTQYF
TRBJ2-1	TRBV9	.	.	TGTGCCAGCGGTAGTGGGACTCGATACAATGAGCAGTTCTTC	CASGSGTRYNEQFF
TRBJ1-2	TRBV4-2	TRBD1	once	TGTGCCAGCAGCCAGTTACAGGGGGCGGGTGGCTACACCTTC	CASSQLQGAGGYTF
TRBJ1-2	TRBV27	TRBD1	few	TGTGCCAGCGGGACAGGCTTTGGCTATGGCTACACCTTC	CASGTGFGYGYTF
TRBJ1-1	TRBV11-2	TRBD1	once	TGTGCCAGCAGCCCCGGGACAGGGAACACTGAAGCTTTCTTT	CASSPGTGNTEAFF
TRBJ1-6	TRBV2	.	.	TGTGCCAGCACGGCAGGGGTGTATTCACCCCTCCACTTT	CASTAGVYSPLHF
TRBJ1-2	TRBV18	.	.	TGTGCCAGCTCACCATTGTTGGAGGGGTCGGGCGGCTACACCTTC	CASSPLLEGSGGYTF
TRBJ2-1	TRBV30	.	once	TGTGCCTGGAGTACTGGGCGAGTTGGTGAGCAGTTCTTC	CAWSTGRVGEQFF